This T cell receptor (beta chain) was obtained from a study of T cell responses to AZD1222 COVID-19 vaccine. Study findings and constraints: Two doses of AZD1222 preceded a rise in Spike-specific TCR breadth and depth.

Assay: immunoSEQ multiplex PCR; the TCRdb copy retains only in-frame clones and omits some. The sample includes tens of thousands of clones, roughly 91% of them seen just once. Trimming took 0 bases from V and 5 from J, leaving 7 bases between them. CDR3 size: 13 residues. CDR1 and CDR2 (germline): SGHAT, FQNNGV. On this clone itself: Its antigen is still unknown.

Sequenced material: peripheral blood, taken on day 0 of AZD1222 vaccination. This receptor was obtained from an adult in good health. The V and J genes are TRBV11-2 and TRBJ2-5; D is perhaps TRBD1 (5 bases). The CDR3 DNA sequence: TGTGCCAGCAGCTTAGACAGGGCGGAGACCCAGTACTTC. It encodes CASSLDRAETQYF.